Sequencing of this TCR beta chain was carried out in a study of breast tumors, draining lymph nodes, adjacent tissues. TCRdb re-called the multiplex PCR reads with MiXCR, one entry per CDR3 protein. The sample shows about 200,000 distinct CDR3 sequences, 34% of them seen only once. Breast cancer patients provided tissue from their axillary draining lymph nodes. Study results and limitations: The lymph node origin of tumor T cells was framed as consistent with a hypothesis, not demonstrated. Tumor repertoires ranked between lymph nodes and nontumor tissue in diversity, with V and J gene preferences. Findings are consistent with lymph node origin and intratumoral expansion of most tumor T cells. Luminal-like breast cancer showed significantly greater tumor-nontumor repertoire similarity than basal-like breast cancer did.

CDR1 and CDR2 from the germline V gene are LNHDA and SQIVND (reference sequence). The length of the CDR3 is 14 residues. The V end lost 3 bases, the J end lost 3 bases, and 12 bases lay between the germline ends. As for this clonotype: Its target is not known.

The sample taken for sequencing was axillary lymph node tissue. The source is a female donor with breast cancer. Some clones in this sample may be carry-over from other donors' samples. J is TRBJ2-7 and V is TRBV19, with a tentative D call TRBD2 (6 bases). This CDR3 is CASSIVGGGYEQYF. In DNA form, the CDR3 reads TGTGCCAGTAGTATTGTGGGAGGAGGCTACGAGCAGTACTTC. The whole variable domain, filled in from reference TRBV19 and TRBJ2-7, reads DGGITQSPKYLFRKEGQNVTLSCEQNLNHDAMYWYRQDPGQGLRLIYYSQIVNDFQKGDIAEGYSVSREKKESFPLTVTSAQKNPTAFYLCASSIVGGGYEQYFGPGTRLTVT.